These T cell receptor beta chains were read from a single sample in a study of blood T cell repertoires in COVID-19. Repertoires were generated with immunoSEQ multiplex PCR, while TCRdb's copy carries only in-frame clones and drops some. The sample lists about 250,000 clones; 80% to 90% were seen once. The sequenced sample was PBMCs or T cells enriched from blood (not recorded which). The receptor source for this set is a woman aged 25 to 39 who had recovered from COVID-19. Both conserved end residues are part of each CDR3. The D gene is left open where the match is weak. Rows may omit the clone size; those that give it use once, few, many or a size class.

d_call | j_call | clone_size | v_call | cdr3_aa | cdr3_nt
TRBD1 | TRBJ1-6 | - | TRBV9 | CASSARDRGNSPLHF | TGTGCCAGCAGCGCCCGGGACAGGGGTAATTCACCCCTCCACTTT
TRBD1 | TRBJ2-3 | - | TRBV27 | CASSSRYRDRDSDTQYF | TGTGCCAGCAGTTCGCGTTACCGTGACAGGGATTCAGATACGCAGTATTTT
TRBD1 | TRBJ2-2 | - | TRBV11-2 | CASSSLGQEFTGELFF | TGTGCCAGCAGCTCCTTGGGACAGGAGTTCACCGGGGAGCTGTTTTTT
- | TRBJ1-2 | few | TRBV28 | CASSRIGGALDPYTF | TGTGCCAGCAGTCGAATAGGGGGGGCTCTTGACCCCTACACCTTC
TRBD1 | TRBJ2-6 | - | TRBV19 | CASSLTGTVNSGANVLTF | TGTGCCAGTAGCCTTACCGGGACAGTAAACTCTGGGGCCAACGTCCTGACTTTC
TRBD2 | TRBJ2-3 | - | TRBV5-4 | CASSLGAGGPTDTQYF | TGTGCCAGCAGCTTGGGAGCGGGGGGTCCCACAGATACGCAGTATTTT
TRBD1 | TRBJ1-4 | few | TRBV6-5 | CASTPGQGYEKLFF | TGTGCCAGCACTCCGGGACAGGGATATGAAAAACTGTTTTTT
- | TRBJ2-3 | - | TRBV15 | CATSRPLEGDTQYF | TGTGCCACCAGCAGACCGTTGGAGGGAGATACGCAGTATTTT
- | TRBJ1-1 | - | TRBV6-5 | CASSPRGDTEAFF | TGTGCCAGCAGCCCCAGGGGAGACACTGAAGCTTTCTTT
- | TRBJ2-7 | - | TRBV27 | CASGPYEQYF | TGTGCCAGCGGCCCCTACGAGCAGTACTTC
- | TRBJ2-3 | - | TRBV18 | CASSPSPRVFTDTQYF | TGTGCCAGCTCACCAAGTCCGCGGGTTTTCACAGATACGCAGTATTTT
- | TRBJ2-1 | - | TRBV4-1 | CASSQLLGGGPYNEQFF | TGCGCCAGCAGCCAATTGTTAGGGGGGGGCCCATACAATGAGCAGTTCTTC
- | TRBJ2-2 | - | TRBV7-9 | CASRSTGFDTGELFF | TGTGCCAGCAGATCGACAGGTTTCGACACCGGGGAGCTGTTTTTT
- | TRBJ2-1 | - | TRBV20-1 | CSGRGAGEQFF | TGCAGTGGGCGCGGAGCGGGTGAGCAGTTCTTC